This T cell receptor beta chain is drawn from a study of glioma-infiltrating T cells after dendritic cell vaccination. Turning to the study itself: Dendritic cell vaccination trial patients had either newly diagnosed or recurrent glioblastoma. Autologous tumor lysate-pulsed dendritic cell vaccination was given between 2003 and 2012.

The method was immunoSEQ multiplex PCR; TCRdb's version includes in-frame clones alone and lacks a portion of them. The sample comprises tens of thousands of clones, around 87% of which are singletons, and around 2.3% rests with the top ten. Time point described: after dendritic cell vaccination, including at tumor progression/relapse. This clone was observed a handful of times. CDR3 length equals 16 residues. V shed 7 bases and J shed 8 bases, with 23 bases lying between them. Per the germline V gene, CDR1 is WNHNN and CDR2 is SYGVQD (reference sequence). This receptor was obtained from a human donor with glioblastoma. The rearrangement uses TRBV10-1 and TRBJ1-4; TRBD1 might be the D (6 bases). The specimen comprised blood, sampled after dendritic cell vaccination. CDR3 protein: CASTNFTQGLEEKLFF. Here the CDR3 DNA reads TGCGCCAGCACTAATTTTACACAGGGTCTGGAGGAAAAACTGTTTTTT.